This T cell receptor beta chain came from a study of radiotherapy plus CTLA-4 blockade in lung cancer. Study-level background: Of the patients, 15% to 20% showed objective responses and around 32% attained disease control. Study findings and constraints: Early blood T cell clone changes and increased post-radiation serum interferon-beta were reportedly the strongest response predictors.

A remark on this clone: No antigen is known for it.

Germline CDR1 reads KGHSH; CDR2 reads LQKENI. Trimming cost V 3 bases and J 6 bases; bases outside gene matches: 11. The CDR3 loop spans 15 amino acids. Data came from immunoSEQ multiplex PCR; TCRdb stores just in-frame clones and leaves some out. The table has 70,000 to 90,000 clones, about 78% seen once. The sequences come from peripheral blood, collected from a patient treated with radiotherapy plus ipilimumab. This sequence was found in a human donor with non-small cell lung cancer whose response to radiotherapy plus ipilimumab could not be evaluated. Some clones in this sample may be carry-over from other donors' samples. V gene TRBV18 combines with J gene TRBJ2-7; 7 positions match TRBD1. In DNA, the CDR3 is TGTGCCAGCTCACCCACAGGGGTCCCTCCCCCCGAGCAGTACTTC. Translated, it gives CASSPTGVPPPEQYF.